Included here is one T cell receptor (beta chain) sequence, with context. Its target is unknown. This CDR3 spans 16 amino acids. Germline CDR1 is SGDLS and CDR2 is YYNGEE. With 4 bases clipped from V and 0 bases from J, the junction kept 9 bases outside the gene matches. This sample is drawn from a study of cytomegalovirus exposure and HLA in healthy donors. Study-level findings and limits: Listed as cytomegalovirus-associated were 150 to 200 TCR beta chains. For TCR beta chains, V- and J-gene trimming was later linked to a missense DCLRE1C variant.

Primers: 60 Vbeta forward and 13 Jbeta reverse. Repertoires were generated with immunoSEQ multiplex PCR, while TCRdb's copy carries only in-frame clones and drops some. The sample consists of 100,000 to 150,000 clones, about 81% of them appearing once. The sequence was obtained from a woman aged 40 to 50 in good health and CMV-seropositive. This chain uses TRBV9 with TRBJ2-7; 8 bases are shared with TRBD1. Sequenced sample: PBMCs. CDR3 sequence: CASSPLGQGRSYEQYF. The CDR3 DNA sequence: TGTGCCAGCAGCCCCCTCGGACAGGGTCGCTCCTACGAGCAGTACTTC.